The 6 T cell receptor beta chains below come from one sample, sequenced in a study of cytomegalovirus exposure and HLA in healthy donors. The PCR had 60 Vbeta and 13 Jbeta primers. TCRdb keeps only in-frame clones here, not all; method: immunoSEQ multiplex PCR. The sample shows about 160,000 clones, approximately 90% of them seen only once. Sequencing was performed on PBMCs. Source of these receptors: a woman aged 30 to 39 in good health and CMV-seronegative.

The chain carries TRBV6-5 and TRBJ1-2; tentative D call: TRBD1 (5 bases). This CDR3 is built from 14 residues. Trimming cost V 7 bases and J 4 bases, with 16 bases left between them. CDR1 and CDR2 (germline): MNHEY, SVGAGI. The DNA for the CDR3 is TGTGCCAGCACCCCATCCACAGGCTTCTATGGCTACACCTTC. It specifies CASTPSTGFYGYTF.

This chain joins TRBV5-1 and TRBJ1-1; D is perhaps TRBD1 (6 bases). V lost 5 bases and J lost 1, with 9 bases in between. In germline, CDR1 is SGHRS, CDR2 YFSETQ. The CDR3 sequence is 13 residues long. The CDR3 nucleotides are TGCGCCAGCAGACGACAGGCGAACACTGAAGCTTTCTTT. This gives the protein CASRRQANTEAFF. The full variable domain, rest sourced from reference TRBV5-1 and TRBJ1-1, is KAGVTQTPRYLIKTRGQQVTLSCSPISGHRSVSWYQQTPGQGLQFLFEYFSETQRNKGNFPGRFSGRQFSNSRSEMNVSTLELGDSALYLCASRRQANTEAFFGQGTRLTVV.

The V and J genes are TRBV2 and TRBJ2-7; TRBD1 matches at 9 bases. Germline CDR1 and CDR2: SNHLY and FYNNEI. Trimming cost V 6 bases and J 0 bases; bases outside gene matches: 21. This CDR3 is 20 amino acids long. CDR3 loop: CASRKGIGTGNEGSSYEQYF. CDR3 DNA sequence: TGTGCCAGCAGGAAAGGCATCGGGACAGGGAACGAGGGGAGCTCCTACGAGCAGTACTTC.

The rearrangement joins TRBV5-5 to TRBJ2-5, with D possibly being TRBD1 (5 bases). From germline, CDR1 is SGHKS and CDR2 YYEKEE (reference sequence). The CDR3 contains 15 residues. The ends were cut back, 0 bases at V and 5 bases at J, with 14 bases in the middle. The CDR3 loop reads CASSLGPARVETQYF. The CDR3 nucleotides are TGTGCCAGCAGCTTGGGGCCGGCCAGGGTTGAGACCCAGTACTTC.

The gene calls are TRBV6-5 and TRBJ1-5; 9 bases agree with TRBD1. This CDR3 contains 14 residues. J gave up 6 bases and V 8 bases, and 8 bases lay outside the gene matches. CDR1 MNHEY and CDR2 SVGAGI come from the germline V gene. CDR3 nucleotides: TGTGCCAGCGGTACAGGGGGCCAAGGTCAGCCCCAGCATTTT. Its protein is CASGTGGQGQPQHF.

The chain couples TRBV6-1 to TRBJ2-5, with a possible D match to TRBD2 (6 bases). CDR1 and CDR2 (germline): MNHNS, SASEGT. V lost 7 bases to trimming and J lost 2 bases, with 17 bases between them. There are 15 residues in the CDR3. The CDR3 sequence: CASTVGGSGQETQYF. The DNA for the CDR3 is TGTGCCAGCACCGTCGGGGGAAGCGGTCAAGAGACCCAGTACTTC.